The rows below give T cell receptor beta chains drawn from one sample of a study of neurological immune-mediated disorders. TCRdb called the 5' RACE reads again in MiXCR, with one record for every CDR3 protein. The table records around 100,000 distinct CDR3 sequences, 11% of them present only once. Sequencing was done on a sample of PBMCs. The source is a female donor with HTLV-1-associated myelopathy (HAM/TSP). Both conserved end residues are part of each CDR3. The D gene is left open where the match is weak. Size is omitted from some rows. Given values are once, few, many or a class for expanded clones.

D gene: .
V gene: TRBV5-1
J gene: TRBJ2-3
clone size: many
CDR3 DNA: TGCGCCAGCGAGCTGGACGGAACCTCTAGCACAGATACGCAGTATTTT
CDR3 protein: CASELDGTSSTDTQYF

D gene: .
V gene: TRBV6-1
J gene: TRBJ2-2
clone size: many
CDR3 DNA: TGTGCCAGCAAAGTCGGCCGTCCCGGGGAGCTGTTTTTT
CDR3 protein: CASKVGRPGELFF

D gene: .
V gene: TRBV20-1
J gene: TRBJ2-2
clone size: many
CDR3 DNA: TGCAGTGCTATCAGGTCGGGGCCAGGGGCCAATGGGGAGCTGTTTTTT
CDR3 protein: CSAIRSGPGANGELFF

D gene: .
V gene: TRBV20-1
J gene: TRBJ2-5
clone size: many
CDR3 DNA: TGCAGCGGTGGAGTGGAGACCCAGTACTTC
CDR3 protein: CSGGVETQYF

D gene: .
V gene: TRBV7-8
J gene: TRBJ2-7
clone size: many
CDR3 DNA: TGTGCCAGCAGCTTAGCGGGCCAGGGGGGGACCGAGCAGTACTTC
CDR3 protein: CASSLAGQGGTEQYF

D gene: TRBD1
V gene: TRBV11-2
J gene: TRBJ2-2
clone size: many
CDR3 DNA: TGTGCCAGCAGCTTAGAGTCAGGGGGCACCGGGGAGCTGTTTTTT
CDR3 protein: CASSLESGGTGELFF

D gene: TRBD1
V gene: TRBV7-2
J gene: TRBJ2-7
clone size: few
CDR3 DNA: TGTGCCAGCAGCACCGGGACAGTCGTCGGTGAGCAGTACTTC
CDR3 protein: CASSTGTVVGEQYF

D gene: TRBD2
V gene: TRBV10-3
J gene: TRBJ2-3
clone size: many
CDR3 DNA: TGTGCCATCTCTTCCGCGGGGGGAGATACGCAGTATTTT
CDR3 protein: CAISSAGGDTQYF

D gene: .
V gene: TRBV28
J gene: TRBJ2-1
clone size: many
CDR3 DNA: TGTGCCAGCAGACCCACAGACCAGGACAATGAGCAGTTCTTC
CDR3 protein: CASRPTDQDNEQFF

D gene: TRBD2
V gene: TRBV20-1
J gene: TRBJ2-3
clone size: many
CDR3 DNA: TGCAGTGCTAGCTTTAGGCTAGCGGGGGCTAGCACAGATACGCAGTATTTT
CDR3 protein: CSASFRLAGASTDTQYF

D gene: .
V gene: TRBV9
J gene: TRBJ2-6
clone size: many
CDR3 DNA: TGTGCCAGCAGCGTAGGAAGCTCTGGGGCCAACGTCCTGACTTTC
CDR3 protein: CASSVGSSGANVLTF

D gene: .
V gene: TRBV4-2
J gene: TRBJ2-5
clone size: many
CDR3 DNA: TGTGCCAGCAGCCAAGATTCGGGACTGAAGGGCGAGACCCAGTACTTC
CDR3 protein: CASSQDSGLKGETQYF

D gene: .
V gene: TRBV30
J gene: TRBJ1-1
clone size: .
CDR3 DNA: TGTGCCTGGAGTGTACGAGAGAACACTGAAGCTTTCTTT
CDR3 protein: CAWSVRENTEAFF

D gene: .
V gene: TRBV4-2
J gene: TRBJ2-2
clone size: many
CDR3 DNA: TGTGCCAGCAGCCCAACAGACGACAGACAAACCGGGGAGCTGTTTTTT
CDR3 protein: CASSPTDDRQTGELFF

D gene: .
V gene: TRBV5-1
J gene: TRBJ1-2
clone size: many
CDR3 DNA: TGCGCCAGCAGCTTCCAGGACAGCTATGGCTACACCTTC
CDR3 protein: CASSFQDSYGYTF

D gene: TRBD1
V gene: TRBV5-1
J gene: TRBJ1-2
clone size: many
CDR3 DNA: TGCGCCAGCAGCCGAGCGACAGGGGGCGCTTTCTGTGGCTACACCTTC
CDR3 protein: CASSRATGGAFCGYTF

D gene: .
V gene: TRBV5-1
J gene: TRBJ2-1
clone size: many
CDR3 DNA: TGCGCCAGCAGCTTTGACTACCCCGGCACACATGAGCAGTTCTTC
CDR3 protein: CASSFDYPGTHEQFF

D gene: TRBD1
V gene: TRBV20-1
J gene: TRBJ1-5
clone size: many
CDR3 DNA: TGCAGTGCTAGAGGCAGGGGGCGCAATCAGCCCCAGCATTTT
CDR3 protein: CSARGRGRNQPQHF

D gene: TRBD1
V gene: TRBV29-1
J gene: TRBJ2-7
clone size: .
CDR3 DNA: TGCAGCGGGGGGACAGGCTACGAGCAGTACTTC
CDR3 protein: CSGGTGYEQYF

D gene: .
V gene: TRBV5-1
J gene: TRBJ2-2
clone size: many
CDR3 DNA: TGCGCCAGCAGTCGGGCAGCAGGCACCGGGGAGCTGTTTTTT
CDR3 protein: CASSRAAGTGELFF

D gene: .
V gene: TRBV5-1
J gene: TRBJ2-7
clone size: many
CDR3 DNA: TGCGCCAGCAGCTTGGGGAGCCATTCCTACGAGCAGTACTTC
CDR3 protein: CASSLGSHSYEQYF